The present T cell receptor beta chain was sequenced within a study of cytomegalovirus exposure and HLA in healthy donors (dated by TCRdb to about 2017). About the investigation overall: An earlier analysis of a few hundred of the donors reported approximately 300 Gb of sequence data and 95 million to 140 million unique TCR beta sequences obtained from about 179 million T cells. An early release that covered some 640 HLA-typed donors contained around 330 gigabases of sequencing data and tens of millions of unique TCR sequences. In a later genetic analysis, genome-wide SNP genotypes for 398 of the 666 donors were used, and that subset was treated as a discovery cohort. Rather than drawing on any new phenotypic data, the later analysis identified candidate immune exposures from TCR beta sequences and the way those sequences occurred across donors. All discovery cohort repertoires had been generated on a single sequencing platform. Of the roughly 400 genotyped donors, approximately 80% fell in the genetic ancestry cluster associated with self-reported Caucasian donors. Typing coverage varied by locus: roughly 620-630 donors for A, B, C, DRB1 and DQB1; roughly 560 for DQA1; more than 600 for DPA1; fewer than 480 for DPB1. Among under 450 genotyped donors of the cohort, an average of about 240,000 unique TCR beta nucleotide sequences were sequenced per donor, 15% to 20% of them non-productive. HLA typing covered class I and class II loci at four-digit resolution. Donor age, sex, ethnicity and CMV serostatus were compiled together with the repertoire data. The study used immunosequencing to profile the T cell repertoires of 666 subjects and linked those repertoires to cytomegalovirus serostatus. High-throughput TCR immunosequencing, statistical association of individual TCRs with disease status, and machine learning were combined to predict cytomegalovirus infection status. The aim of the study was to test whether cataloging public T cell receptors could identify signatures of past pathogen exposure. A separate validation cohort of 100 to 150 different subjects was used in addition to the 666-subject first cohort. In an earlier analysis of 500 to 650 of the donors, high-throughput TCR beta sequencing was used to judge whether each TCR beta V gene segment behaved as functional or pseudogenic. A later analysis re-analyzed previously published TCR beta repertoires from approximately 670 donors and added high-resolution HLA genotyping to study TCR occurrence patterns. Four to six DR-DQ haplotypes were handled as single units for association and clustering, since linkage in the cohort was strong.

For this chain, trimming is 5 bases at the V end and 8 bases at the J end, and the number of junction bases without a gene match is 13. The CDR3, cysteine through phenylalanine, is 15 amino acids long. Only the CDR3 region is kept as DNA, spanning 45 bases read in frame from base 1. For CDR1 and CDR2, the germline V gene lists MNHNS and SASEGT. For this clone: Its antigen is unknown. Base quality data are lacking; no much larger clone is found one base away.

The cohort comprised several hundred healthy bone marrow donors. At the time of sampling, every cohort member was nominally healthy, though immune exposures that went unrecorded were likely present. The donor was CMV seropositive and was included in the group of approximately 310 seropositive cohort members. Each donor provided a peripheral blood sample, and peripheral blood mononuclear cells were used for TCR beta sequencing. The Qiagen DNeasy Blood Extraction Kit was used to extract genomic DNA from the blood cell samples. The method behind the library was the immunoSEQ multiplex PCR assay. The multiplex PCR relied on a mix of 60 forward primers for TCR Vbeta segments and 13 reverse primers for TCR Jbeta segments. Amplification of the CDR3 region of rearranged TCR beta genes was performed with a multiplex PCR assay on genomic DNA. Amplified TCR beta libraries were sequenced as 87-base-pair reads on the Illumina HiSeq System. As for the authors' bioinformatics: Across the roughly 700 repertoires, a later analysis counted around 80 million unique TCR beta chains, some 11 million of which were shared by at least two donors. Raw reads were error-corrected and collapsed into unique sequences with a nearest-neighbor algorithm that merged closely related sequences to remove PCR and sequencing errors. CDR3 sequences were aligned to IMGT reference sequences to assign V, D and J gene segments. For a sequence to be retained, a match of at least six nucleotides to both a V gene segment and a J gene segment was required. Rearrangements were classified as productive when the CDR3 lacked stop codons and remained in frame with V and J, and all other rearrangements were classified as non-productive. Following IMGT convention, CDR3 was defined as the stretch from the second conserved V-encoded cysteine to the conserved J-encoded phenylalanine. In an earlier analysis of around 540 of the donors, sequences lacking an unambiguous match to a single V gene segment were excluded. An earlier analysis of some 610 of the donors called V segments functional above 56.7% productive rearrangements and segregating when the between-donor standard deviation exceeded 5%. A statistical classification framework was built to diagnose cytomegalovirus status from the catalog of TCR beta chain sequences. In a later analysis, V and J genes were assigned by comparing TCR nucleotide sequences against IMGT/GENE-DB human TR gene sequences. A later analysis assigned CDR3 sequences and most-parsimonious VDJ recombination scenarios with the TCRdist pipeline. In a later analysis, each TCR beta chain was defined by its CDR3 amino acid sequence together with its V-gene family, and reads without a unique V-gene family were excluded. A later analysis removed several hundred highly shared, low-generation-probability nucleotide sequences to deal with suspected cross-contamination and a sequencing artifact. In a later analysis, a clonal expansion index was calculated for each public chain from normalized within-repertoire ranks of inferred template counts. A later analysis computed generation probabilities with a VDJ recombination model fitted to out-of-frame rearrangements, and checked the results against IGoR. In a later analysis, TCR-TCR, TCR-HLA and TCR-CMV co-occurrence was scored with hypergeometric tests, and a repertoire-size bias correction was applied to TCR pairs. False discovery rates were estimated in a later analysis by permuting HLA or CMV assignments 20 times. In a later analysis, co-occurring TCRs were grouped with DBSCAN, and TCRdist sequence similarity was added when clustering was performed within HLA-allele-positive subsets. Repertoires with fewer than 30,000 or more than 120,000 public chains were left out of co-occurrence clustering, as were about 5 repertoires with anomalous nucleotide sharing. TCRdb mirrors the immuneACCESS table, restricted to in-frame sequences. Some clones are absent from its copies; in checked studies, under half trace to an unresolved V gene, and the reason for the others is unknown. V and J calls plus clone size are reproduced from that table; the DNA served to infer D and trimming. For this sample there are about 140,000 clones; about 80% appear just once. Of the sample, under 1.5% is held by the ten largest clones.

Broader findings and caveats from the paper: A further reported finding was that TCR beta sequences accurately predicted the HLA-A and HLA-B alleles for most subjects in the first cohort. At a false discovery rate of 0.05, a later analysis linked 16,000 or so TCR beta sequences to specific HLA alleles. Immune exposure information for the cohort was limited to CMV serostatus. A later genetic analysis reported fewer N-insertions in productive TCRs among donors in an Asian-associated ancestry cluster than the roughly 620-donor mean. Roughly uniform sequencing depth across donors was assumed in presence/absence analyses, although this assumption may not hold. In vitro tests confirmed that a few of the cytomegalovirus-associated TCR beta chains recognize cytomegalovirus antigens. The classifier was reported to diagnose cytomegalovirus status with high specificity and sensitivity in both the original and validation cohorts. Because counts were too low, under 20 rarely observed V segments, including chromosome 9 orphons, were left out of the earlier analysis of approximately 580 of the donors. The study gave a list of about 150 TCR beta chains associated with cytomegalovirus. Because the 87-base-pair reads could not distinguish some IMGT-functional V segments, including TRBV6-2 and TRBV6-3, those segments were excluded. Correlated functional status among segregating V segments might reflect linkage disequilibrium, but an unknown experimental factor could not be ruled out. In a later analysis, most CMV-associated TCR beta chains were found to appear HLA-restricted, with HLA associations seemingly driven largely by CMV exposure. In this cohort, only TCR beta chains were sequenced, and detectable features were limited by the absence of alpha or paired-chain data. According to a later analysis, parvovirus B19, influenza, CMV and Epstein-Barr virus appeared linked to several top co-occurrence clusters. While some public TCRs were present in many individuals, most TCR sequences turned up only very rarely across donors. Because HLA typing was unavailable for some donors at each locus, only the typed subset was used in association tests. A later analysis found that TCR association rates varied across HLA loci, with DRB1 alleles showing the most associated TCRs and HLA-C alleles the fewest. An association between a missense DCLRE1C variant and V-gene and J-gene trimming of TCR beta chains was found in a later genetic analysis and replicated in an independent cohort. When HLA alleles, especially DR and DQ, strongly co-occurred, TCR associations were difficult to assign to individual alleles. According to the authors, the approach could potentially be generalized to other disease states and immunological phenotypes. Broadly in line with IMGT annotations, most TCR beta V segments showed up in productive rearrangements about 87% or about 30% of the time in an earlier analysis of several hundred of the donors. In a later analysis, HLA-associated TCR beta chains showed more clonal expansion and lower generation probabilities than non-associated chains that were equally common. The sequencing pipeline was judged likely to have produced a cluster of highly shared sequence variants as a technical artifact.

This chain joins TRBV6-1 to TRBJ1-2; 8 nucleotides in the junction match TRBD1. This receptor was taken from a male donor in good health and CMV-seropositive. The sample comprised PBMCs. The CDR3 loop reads CASSPSETGVGGYTF. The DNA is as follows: TGTGCCAGCAGTCCCTCCGAGACAGGGGTAGGAGGCTACACCTTC.